This T cell receptor beta chain comes out of a study of cytomegalovirus exposure and HLA in healthy donors. The J segment lost 6 bases and the V segment lost 2 bases, leaving 9 bases of the junction unmatched. The CDR3 spans 16 residues. Germline assignment: CDR1 MNHEY and CDR2 SVGAGI. This clone appeared once. PCR was performed using 60 Vbeta and 13 Jbeta primers. Measured with immunoSEQ multiplex PCR; TCRdb has only the in-frame clones, and not every one. The repertoire holds fewer than 150,000 clones, with 77% as singletons. Sequencing was performed on PBMCs. The chain combines TRBV6-5 with TRBJ2-1; 8 positions match TRBD2. The TCR originated in a human donor in good health. CDR3 DNA: TGTGCCAGCAGTTACGATTTAGCGGGGCTCTCCAATGAGCAGTTCTTC. Protein product: CASSYDLAGLSNEQFF.